The source of this T cell receptor beta chain is a study of blood T cell repertoires in COVID-19. The overall study: The analysed material was cDNA or gDNA that came from T cells, B-cell-depleted T cells, or PBMCs.

From germline, CDR1 is LNHDA and CDR2 SQIVND (reference sequence). With 5 bases removed from V and 8 bases from J, the gap between germline ends came to 18 bases. The CDR3 spans 14 residues. Measured with immunoSEQ multiplex PCR; TCRdb has only the in-frame clones, and not every one. The sample has 150,000 or so clones; roughly 88% are singletons. Participants spanned ages about 18 to 90 years and resided in 20 to 30 US areas. Resolution of symptoms, clearance, or two negative PCRs was present in recovered Cohort 3 donors. The sample taken for sequencing was PBMCs or T cells enriched from blood (not recorded which). The origin of this receptor is a woman between 45 and 60 years old who had recovered from COVID-19. The chain combines TRBV19 with TRBJ1-2, with a possible D match to TRBD1 (5 bases). CDR3 protein: CASSFLGVKEGYTF. The CDR3 nucleotides are TGTGCCAGTAGTTTTCTAGGGGTCAAGGAGGGCTACACCTTC.